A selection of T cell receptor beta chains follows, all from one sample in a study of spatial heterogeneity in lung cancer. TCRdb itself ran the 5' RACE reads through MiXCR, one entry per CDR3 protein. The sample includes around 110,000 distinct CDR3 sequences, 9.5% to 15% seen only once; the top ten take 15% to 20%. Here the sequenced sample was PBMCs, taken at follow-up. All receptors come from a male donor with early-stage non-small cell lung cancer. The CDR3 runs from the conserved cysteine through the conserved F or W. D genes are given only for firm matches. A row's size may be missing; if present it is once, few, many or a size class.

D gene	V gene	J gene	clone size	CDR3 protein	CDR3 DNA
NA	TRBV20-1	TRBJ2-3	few	CSAIGQPGPTDTQYF	TGCAGTGCTATTGGCCAGCCCGGGCCCACAGATACGCAGTATTTT
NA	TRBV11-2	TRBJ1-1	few	CASSLNTGINEAFF	TGTGCCAGCAGCTTAAACACCGGTATCAACGAAGCTTTCTTT
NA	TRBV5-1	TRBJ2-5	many	CASSPQMYQETQYF	TGCGCCAGCAGCCCCCAGATGTACCAAGAGACCCAGTACTTC
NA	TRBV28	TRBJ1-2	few	CASSLHIYGYTF	TGTGCCAGCAGTTTACACATCTATGGCTACACCTTC
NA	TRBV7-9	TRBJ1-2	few	CASSPVAGGAYGYTF	TGTGCCAGCAGCCCCGTGGCAGGAGGAGCGTATGGCTACACCTTC
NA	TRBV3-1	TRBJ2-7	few	CASSPTGSIYEQYF	TGTGCCAGCAGCCCTACAGGGAGCATCTACGAGCAGTACTTC
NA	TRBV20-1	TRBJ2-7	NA	CSASRREGSYEQYF	TGCAGTGCGTCGCGCAGGGAAGGCTCCTACGAGCAGTACTTC
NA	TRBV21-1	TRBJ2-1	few	CASSSIGLSYNEQFF	TGTGCCAGCTCCTCGATCGGCCTTTCCTACAATGAGCAGTTCTTC
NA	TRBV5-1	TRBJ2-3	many	CASSPPYTDTQYF	TGCGCCAGCAGCCCACCCTACACAGATACGCAGTATTTT
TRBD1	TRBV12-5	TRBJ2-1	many	CASGYGQGAFF	TGTGCTAGTGGTTACGGACAGGGTGCGTTCTTC
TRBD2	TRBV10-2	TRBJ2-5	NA	CASSESRQGTSGRQTQYF	TGCGCCAGCAGTGAGTCCCGACAGGGGACTAGCGGGCGGCAGACCCAGTACTTC
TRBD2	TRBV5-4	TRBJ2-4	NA	CASSFGLAGGTNIQYF	TGTGCCAGCAGCTTCGGACTAGCGGGGGGGACAAACATTCAGTACTTC
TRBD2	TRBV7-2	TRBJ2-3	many	CASSSWTSGSTDTQYF	TGTGCCAGCAGTTCCTGGACTAGCGGGTCCACAGATACGCAGTATTTT
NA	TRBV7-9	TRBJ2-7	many	CASSLDGGYYEQYF	TGTGCCAGCAGCTTAGATGGAGGCTACTACGAGCAGTACTTC
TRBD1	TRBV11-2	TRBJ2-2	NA	CASSPLDRVNTGELFF	TGTGCCAGCAGCCCCCTGGACAGGGTAAACACCGGGGAGCTGTTTTTT
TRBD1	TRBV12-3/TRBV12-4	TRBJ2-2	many	CASRLQQGAAGELFF	TGTGCCAGCAGGCTCCAACAGGGGGCCGCCGGGGAGCTGTTTTTT
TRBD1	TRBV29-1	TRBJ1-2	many	CSVEGQGERYGYTF	TGCAGCGTTGAAGGGCAGGGGGAACGCTATGGCTACACCTTC
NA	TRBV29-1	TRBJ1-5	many	CSVELSLGQPQHF	TGCAGCGTTGAACTTTCCCTAGGTCAGCCCCAGCATTTT
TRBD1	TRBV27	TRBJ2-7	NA	CASSTLPGQGTYEQYF	TGTGCCAGCAGTACGCTTCCGGGACAGGGGACGTACGAGCAGTACTTC
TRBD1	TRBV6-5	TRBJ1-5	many	CASQMGTASNQPQHF	TGTGCCAGCCAAATGGGGACAGCCAGCAATCAGCCCCAGCATTTT
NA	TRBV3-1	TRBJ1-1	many	CASSQDPGLHTEAFF	TGTGCCAGCAGCCAAGACCCGGGCTTGCACACTGAAGCTTTCTTT
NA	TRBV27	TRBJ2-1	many	CASSLSDRLGHNEQFF	TGTGCCAGCAGTTTATCGGACAGATTAGGGCACAATGAGCAGTTCTTC
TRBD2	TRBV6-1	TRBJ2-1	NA	CASSPRTLRGAYYNEQFF	TGTGCCAGCAGTCCCCGGACATTGCGGGGGGCCTACTACAATGAGCAGTTCTTC
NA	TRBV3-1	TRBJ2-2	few	CASSLKGRSNTGELFF	TGTGCCAGCAGCCTGAAGGGGCGGTCGAACACCGGGGAGCTGTTTTTT
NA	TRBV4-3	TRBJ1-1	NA	CASSQGGKMNTEAFF	TGCGCCAGCAGCCAGGGGGGTAAAATGAACACTGAAGCTTTCTTT
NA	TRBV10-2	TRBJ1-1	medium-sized	CASSVSGVMNTEAFF	TGCGCCAGCAGTGTTTCAGGCGTTATGAACACTGAAGCTTTCTTT
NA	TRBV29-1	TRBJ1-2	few	CSVEDPVDYGYTF	TGCAGCGTTGAAGATCCCGTCGACTATGGCTACACCTTC
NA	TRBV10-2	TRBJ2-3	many	CASSEVTETDTQYF	TGCGCCAGCAGTGAAGTCACCGAAACAGATACGCAGTATTTT
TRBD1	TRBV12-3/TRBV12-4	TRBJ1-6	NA	CAVAQGVNNSPLHF	TGTGCCGTAGCACAGGGGGTAAATAATTCACCCCTCCACTTT
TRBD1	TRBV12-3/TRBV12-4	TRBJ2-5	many	CASSSGQGQETQYF	TGTGCCAGCAGTTCCGGACAGGGCCAAGAGACCCAGTACTTC
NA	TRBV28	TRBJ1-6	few	CATPHRGSPLHF	TGTGCCACTCCCCATAGGGGTTCACCCCTCCACTTT
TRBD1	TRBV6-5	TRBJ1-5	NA	CASSLQGWQPQHF	TGTGCCAGCAGTTTACAGGGGTGGCAGCCCCAGCATTTT
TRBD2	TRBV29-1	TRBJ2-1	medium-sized	CSSSSGGVYEQFF	TGCAGCTCTTCTAGCGGGGGGGTCTATGAGCAGTTCTTC
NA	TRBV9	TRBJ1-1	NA	CASSVDMGEAFF	TGTGCCAGCAGCGTCGACATGGGGGAAGCTTTCTTT
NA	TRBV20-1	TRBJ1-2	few	CSALPGGHGGYTF	TGCAGTGCCCTCCCGGGGGGGCATGGTGGCTACACCTTC
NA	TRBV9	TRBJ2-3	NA	CASSVDSTDTQYF	TGTGCCAGCAGCGTAGACTCCACAGATACGCAGTATTTT
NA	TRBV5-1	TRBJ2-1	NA	CASKLAQSSYNEQFF	TGCGCCAGCAAGTTAGCCCAAAGCTCCTACAATGAGCAGTTCTTC
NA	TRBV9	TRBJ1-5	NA	CASSVEGGPNQPQHF	TGTGCCAGCAGCGTAGAGGGAGGCCCGAATCAGCCCCAGCATTTT
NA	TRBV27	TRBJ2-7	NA	CASSALAGSSYEQYF	TGTGCCAGCAGTGCCCTGGCGGGGAGCTCCTACGAGCAGTACTTC
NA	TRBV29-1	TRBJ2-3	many	CSVGWGSTDTQYF	TGCAGCGTTGGTTGGGGAAGCACAGATACGCAGTATTTT
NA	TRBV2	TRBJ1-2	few	CASSVGQVDGYTF	TGTGCCAGCAGTGTGGGTCAGGTGGATGGCTACACCTTC
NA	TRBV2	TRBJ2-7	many	CASGRTKEPSGFDEQYF	TGTGCCAGCGGACGGACGAAGGAACCTTCCGGATTCGACGAGCAGTACTTC
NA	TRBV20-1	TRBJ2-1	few	CSASNGYNEQFF	TGCAGTGCAAGTAACGGGTACAATGAGCAGTTCTTC
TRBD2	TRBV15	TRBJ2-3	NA	CATSNPSGSTDTQYF	TGTGCCACCAGCAACCCTAGCGGGAGCACAGATACGCAGTATTTT
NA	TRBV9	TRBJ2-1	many	CASSVDSASYNEQFF	TGTGCCAGCAGCGTAGACAGCGCAAGCTACAATGAGCAGTTCTTC
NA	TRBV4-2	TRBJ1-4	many	CASSQDSNEKLFF	TGTGCCAGCAGCCAGGACAGTAATGAAAAACTGTTTTTT
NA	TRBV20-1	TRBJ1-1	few	CSASFQGTEAFF	TGCAGTGCTTCTTTTCAGGGCACTGAAGCTTTCTTT
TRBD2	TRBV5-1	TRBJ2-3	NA	CASSSSSGGADTQYF	TGCGCCAGCAGCTCATCTAGCGGGGGTGCAGATACGCAGTATTTT
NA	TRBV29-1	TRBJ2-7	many	CSVGRPGPLYEQYF	TGCAGCGTGGGGCGCCCCGGTCCTCTTTACGAGCAGTACTTC
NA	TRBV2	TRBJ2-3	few	CASKGLLTDTQYF	TGTGCCAGCAAGGGACTTCTCACAGATACGCAGTATTTT